The 4 T cell receptor beta chains below all came from one sample that was sequenced in a study of CD8 T cells in Susac syndrome. Random-hexamer reverse transcription was applied to about 0.45 to 1 ug RNA. TCRdb redid the calling of the immunoSEQ multiplex PCR reads with MiXCR, one entry per CDR3 protein. Altogether over 350,000 distinct CDR3 sequences are present, approximately 85% being singletons, with the ten largest covering under 0.15%. What was sequenced was CD8+ T cells from PBMCs. The receptors derive from a human donor with multiple sclerosis.

The rearrangement uses TRBV6-4 and TRBJ1-5, with 7 positions matching TRBD1. The V gene's germline CDR1 is MRHNA and CDR2 SNTAGT. J lost 6 bases, V lost 0 bases, and 8 bases had no gene match. The CDR3 consists of 16 residues. The CDR3 DNA sequence: TGTGCCAGCAGTGACTCGAGTGACAGGGAGACTCAGCCCCAGCATTTT. The encoded protein is CASSDSSDRETQPQHF.

Regarding this clonotype: A read error may account for a junction end that differs from germline. The CDR3 here is CSARNFERDRGSYNEQFF. CDR3 sequence (DNA): TGCAGTGCTAGAAACTTTGAACGGGACAGGGGTTCCTACAATGAGCAATTCTTC. The chain uses TRBV20-1 and TRBJ2-1, with 10 bases aligning to TRBD1. From germline, CDR1 is DFQATT and CDR2 SNEGSKA (reference sequence). CDR3 length: 18 residues.

In this sample, this clonotype turned up once. This chain joins TRBV4-1 and TRBJ1-2; D is perhaps TRBD1 (5 bases). Germline values: CDR1 MGHRA, CDR2 YSYEKL. Trimming removed 1 base from V and 4 bases from J, with 10 bases in between. CDR3 length: 14 residues. For the CDR3, the DNA is TGCGCCAGCAGCCAAGCCGGGGACTCCTATGGCTACACCTTC. Its translation is CASSQAGDSYGYTF.

The chain combines TRBV3-1 with TRBJ2-5; D could derive from TRBD1 or TRBD2 (6 bases each). The germline V gene has CDR1 LGHDT and CDR2 YNNKEL (reference sequence). The CDR3 covers 17 residues. The ends were cut back, 1 base at V and 3 bases at J, with 18 bases in the middle. The CDR3 nucleotides are TGTGCCAGCAGCCAAGGCTTTCGAGGGGGGTTGGAAGAGACCCAGTACTTC. Residues: CASSQGFRGGLEETQYF.